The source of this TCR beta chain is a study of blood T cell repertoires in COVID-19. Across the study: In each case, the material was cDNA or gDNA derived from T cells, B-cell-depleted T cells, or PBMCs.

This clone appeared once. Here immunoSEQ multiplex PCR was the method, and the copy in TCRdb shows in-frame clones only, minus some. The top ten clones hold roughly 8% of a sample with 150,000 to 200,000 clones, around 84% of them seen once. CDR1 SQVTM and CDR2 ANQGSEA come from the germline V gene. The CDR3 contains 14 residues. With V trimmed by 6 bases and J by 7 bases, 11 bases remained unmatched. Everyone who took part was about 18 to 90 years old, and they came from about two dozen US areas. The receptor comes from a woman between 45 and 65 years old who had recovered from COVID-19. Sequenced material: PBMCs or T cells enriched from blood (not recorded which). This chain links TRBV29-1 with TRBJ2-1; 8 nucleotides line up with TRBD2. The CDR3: CSVASGHAGNEQFF. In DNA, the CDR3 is TGCAGCGTGGCTAGCGGGCACGCGGGTAATGAGCAGTTCTTC.